This T cell receptor (beta chain) was documented in a study of cytomegalovirus exposure and HLA in healthy donors. Whole-study findings and limits: Later examination showed HLA-associated TCR beta chains had greater clonal expansion than equally common others.

Vbeta (60) and Jbeta (13) primers were used in the PCR. Assay: immunoSEQ multiplex PCR; the TCRdb copy retains only in-frame clones and omits some. In the table there are approximately 100,000 clones, roughly 80% of which are singletons. CDR1 and CDR2 (germline): SGHTA, FQGNSA. Between the trimmed V and J ends, which lost 2 bases and 6 bases, there was a span of 11 bases. The CDR3 covers 14 residues. This clone was observed a handful of times. No antigen is known for it. The V gene is TRBV7-2, the J gene TRBJ1-5, with D tentatively TRBD1 (5 bases). The sequencing input was PBMCs. The sequence was obtained from a female donor in good health and CMV-seropositive. The CDR3: CASSLRQGGQPQHF. As DNA, the CDR3 is TGTGCCAGCAGCTTACGGCAGGGCGGTCAGCCCCAGCATTTT.